A single sample is the source of the 27 T cell receptor beta chains below, sequenced in a study of blood T cell repertoires in COVID-19. Sequencing was performed with immunoSEQ multiplex PCR; in TCRdb, only in-frame clones are kept and a portion is missing. The sample lists 100,000 to 150,000 clones; approximately 82% were seen once. The material sequenced was peripheral blood. All receptors come from a woman in her fifties or sixties with acute or convalescent COVID-19.

The V and J genes are TRBV5-5 and TRBJ2-1; 9 bases agree with TRBD1. The CDR3 runs to 16 residues. The V and J ends lost 4 bases and 9 bases, in that order; junction bases with no gene match: 14. CDR1 is SGHKS and CDR2 is YYEKEE in the germline V gene (reference sequence). The CDR3 sequence is CASSTFTDRGPVEQFF. In DNA form, the CDR3 reads TGTGCCAGCAGCACCTTCACGGACAGGGGCCCCGTTGAGCAGTTCTTC.

The rearrangement uses TRBV18 and TRBJ1-1; D is undetermined. The V end lost 3 bases, the J end lost 0 bases, and 11 bases lay between the germline ends. Germline-derived CDR1 and CDR2 are KGHSH and LQKENI. The CDR3 totals 15 residues. This CDR3 is CASSPRIEMNTEAFF. The CDR3 DNA reads TGTGCCAGCTCACCTCGTATAGAGATGAACACTGAAGCTTTCTTT.

The chain carries TRBV11-2 and TRBJ2-2; D gene uncertain. The CDR3 is made up of 14 amino acids. Trimming removed 5 bases from V and 0 bases from J, with 7 bases in between. Germline CDR1 is SGHAT and CDR2 is FQNNGV. The DNA for the CDR3 is TGTGCCAGCAGCCGAGTTGCGAACACCGGGGAGCTGTTTTTT. Translating gives CASSRVANTGELFF.

The chain couples TRBV20-1 to TRBJ1-2, with TRBD1 as a possible D gene (6 bases). The CDR3 has 11 residues. Trimming took off 5 bases at V and 8 bases at J, with 12 bases between the two ends. CDR1 and CDR2 from the germline V gene are DFQATT and SNEGSKA (reference sequence). The CDR3 protein is CSAAGVHGYTF. The CDR3 DNA sequence: TGCAGTGCTGCAGGGGTCCACGGCTACACCTTC.

The gene calls are TRBV7-2 and TRBJ2-7, with 11 bases aligning to TRBD2. Germline V gene data show CDR1 as SGHTA and CDR2 as FQGNSA. The CDR3 covers 15 residues. V trimming: 1 base; J trimming: 5 bases; junction bases outside the gene matches: 4. In nucleotides, the CDR3 is TGTGCCAGCAGCTTAGGACTAGCGGGAACCCACGAGCAGTACTTC. This encodes CASSLGLAGTHEQYF.

The chain employs TRBV19 and TRBJ1-2; 10 nucleotides line up with TRBD1. The CDR3 has 16 residues. Germline CDR1 is LNHDA and CDR2 is SQIVND (reference sequence). V was pared by 6 bases and J by 4 bases, with 11 bases of the junction left unmatched. This CDR3 reads CASRTGTGEFSYGYTF. The CDR3, as DNA: TGTGCCAGTAGAACCGGGACAGGGGAATTTAGCTATGGCTACACCTTC.

The count of this clone is one. The rearrangement joins TRBV10-3 to TRBJ1-6; perhaps TRBD1 as D (6 bases). Trimming pared 1 base from V and 6 bases from J, leaving 13 bases between. Germline-derived CDR1 and CDR2 are ENHRY and SYGVKD. CDR3 length: 16 amino acids. CDR3 in amino acids: CAISELGQTSNSPLHF. The CDR3 DNA is TGTGCCATCAGTGAGTTAGGACAGACCTCTAATTCACCCCTCCACTTT.

Written as DNA, the CDR3 is TGTGCCAGCAGGAGACAGGGAGTCGGTCAGCCCCAGCATTTT. It codes for CASRRQGVGQPQHF. The chain is built from TRBV6-5 and TRBJ1-5, with TRBD1 matching 7 bases. This CDR3 contains 14 residues. V trimming: 6 bases; J trimming: 6 bases; junction bases outside the gene matches: 8. The V gene's germline CDR1 is MNHEY and CDR2 SVGAGI.

The chain combines TRBV28 with TRBJ1-1; D unclear. Germline-derived CDR1 and CDR2 are MDHEN and SYDVKM. CDR3 length: 16 amino acids. Between the trimmed V and J ends, which lost 6 bases and 1 base, there was a span of 18 bases. This CDR3 reads CASRPPDTSGNTEAFF. Here the CDR3 DNA reads TGTGCCAGCAGACCCCCCGACACCTCTGGGAACACTGAAGCTTTCTTT.

This chain links TRBV5-1 with TRBJ2-1; 9 positions match TRBD1. The CDR3 consists of 15 residues. Germline V gives CDR1 SGHRS, CDR2 YFSETQ. J was trimmed by 4 bases and V by 3 bases; bases with no gene match: 5. This CDR3 is CASSSTGGFYNEQFF. DNA for the CDR3: TGCGCCAGCAGCTCGACAGGGGGGTTTTACAATGAGCAGTTCTTC.

The chain employs TRBV11-2 and TRBJ1-6; TRBD1 is a possible D gene (6 bases). V was shortened by 5 bases and J by 7 bases, with 15 bases between the two germline ends. CDR3 length: 15 amino acids. Germline-derived CDR1 and CDR2 are SGHAT and FQNNGV. The CDR3 DNA reads TGTGCCAGCAGCACCGGGACACCGAACAATTCACCCCTCCACTTT. Translated, it gives CASSTGTPNNSPLHF.

This sequence joins TRBV19 and TRBJ1-1; 8 bases agree with TRBD1. The CDR3 is 15 residues long. From germline, CDR1 is LNHDA and CDR2 SQIVND (reference sequence). Germline trimming cut 10 bases from V and 4 bases from J; bases unmatched to any gene: 14. CDR3: CATNLITGGGTEAFF. The CDR3, as DNA: TGTGCCACAAATTTAATAACAGGGGGGGGCACTGAAGCTTTCTTT. The complete variable domain, with remaining parts taken from reference TRBV19 and TRBJ1-1, reads DGGITQSPKYLFRKEGQNVTLSCEQNLNHDAMYWYRQDPGQGLRLIYYSQIVNDFQKGDIAEGYSVSREKKESFPLTVTSAQKNPTAFYLCATNLITGGGTEAFFGQGTRLTVV.

The chain recombines TRBV19 with TRBJ2-7, with 9 bases that match TRBD2. CDR1 is LNHDA, CDR2 SQIVND, per germline (reference sequence). Trimming took 4 bases from V and 4 from J; bases not matched to a gene: 14. The CDR3 has 17 residues. The CDR3 reads CASSRTPLAGSIYEQYF. The CDR3 DNA sequence: TGTGCCAGTAGTAGGACCCCCCTAGCGGGGTCCATATACGAGCAGTACTTC.

V is TRBV10-1 and J is TRBJ1-1; 8 nucleotides agree with TRBD1. V trimming: 5 bases; J trimming: 3 bases; junction bases outside the gene matches: 11. The length of the CDR3 is 16 residues. The germline CDR1 and CDR2 sequences are WNHNN and SYGVQD (reference sequence). The CDR3 spells CASSSGQGLKYTEAFF. For the CDR3, the DNA is TGCGCCAGCAGTTCAGGACAGGGATTGAAGTACACTGAAGCTTTCTTT.

V and J are TRBV11-3 and TRBJ1-4; D possibly corresponds to TRBD1 (5 bases). This CDR3 contains 17 residues. V gave up 4 bases and J gave up 6 bases, with 21 bases separating them. Germline assignment: CDR1 SGHNT and CDR2 YENEEA. The CDR3 region is CASSSPGGDAGHEKLFF. The CDR3 DNA sequence: TGTGCCAGCAGCTCGCCCGGCGGGGACGCAGGGCATGAAAAACTGTTTTTT. The complete variable domain, with remaining parts taken from reference TRBV11-3 and TRBJ1-4, reads EAGVVQSPRYKIIEKKQPVAFWCNPISGHNTLYWYLQNLGQGPELLIRYENEEAVDDSQLPKDRFSAERLKGVDSTLKIQPAELGDSAVYLCASSSPGGDAGHEKLFFGSGTQLSVL.

The CDR3 bases are TGTGCCAGCACTGAGGTCGGGGTTCCAGATACGCAGTATTTT. Its protein product is CASTEVGVPDTQYF. V usage is TRBV7-9 and J usage is TRBJ2-3; D is possibly TRBD2 (5 bases). V shed 7 bases and J shed 4 bases, with 15 bases lying between them. The germline V gene encodes CDR1 SEHNR and CDR2 FQNEAQ (reference sequence). The CDR3 spans 14 residues.

The chain links TRBV11-1 to TRBJ1-2; the match to TRBD1 covers 12 bases. CDR1 is SGHAT, CDR2 FQDESV, per germline (reference sequence). Trimming took 3 bases from V and 4 from J; bases not matched to a gene: 0. The CDR3 sequence is 14 residues long. Written as DNA, the CDR3 is TGTGCCAGCAGCTTGGGACAGGGGGCCTATGGCTACACCTTC. Amino acid sequence: CASSLGQGAYGYTF.

The genes are TRBV28 and TRBJ2-2; 7 bases line up with TRBD2. The CDR3 has 16 residues. Germline assignment: CDR1 MDHEN and CDR2 SYDVKM. The V gene end was trimmed by 6 bases and the J gene end by 0 bases; junction bases not matched to a gene: 7. The CDR3 DNA sequence: TGTGCCAGCAGGGCGCGCGCGGGAGCGAACACCGGGGAGCTGTTTTTT. It is translated as CASRARAGANTGELFF. The variable domain in full, with the rest retrieved from reference TRBV28 and TRBJ2-2, is DVKVTQSSRYLVKRTGEKVFLECVQDMDHENMFWYRQDPGLGLRLIYFSYDVKMKEKGDIPEGYSVSREKKERFSLILESASTNQTSMYLCASRARAGANTGELFFGEGSRLTVL.

This chain connects TRBV10-3 to TRBJ2-1; 11 nucleotides align to TRBD2. The V and J ends lost 4 bases and 6 bases, in that order; junction bases with no gene match: 8. The CDR3 spans 16 residues. Germline CDR1 reads ENHRY; CDR2 reads SYGVKD. The DNA for the CDR3 is TGTGCCATCAGTGGTAGCGGGAGGGCCAAGGGCAATGAGCAGTTCTTC. Its translation is CAISGSGRAKGNEQFF.

This clone has ten or more counts. This chain joins TRBV6-5 and TRBJ1-5; 9 nucleotides match TRBD1. The CDR3 consists of 13 residues. V trimming: 6 bases; J trimming: 5 bases; junction bases outside the gene matches: 2. Germline V gene data show CDR1 as MNHEY and CDR2 as SVGAGI. The CDR3 here is CASSWTGDQPQHF. CDR3 DNA sequence: TGTGCCAGCAGCTGGACAGGGGATCAGCCCCAGCATTTT.

This clone has just one count. The rearrangement joins TRBV7-8 to TRBJ1-2; 8 nucleotides align to TRBD1. The trim removed 2 bases at V and 6 bases at J, leaving 5 bases unmatched. Germline V CDR1 and CDR2: SGHVS, FQNEAQ. This CDR3 comprises 14 residues. For the CDR3, the DNA is TGTGCCAGCAGCTTAATAGCAGGGGGCAATGGCTACACCTTC. Translating it yields CASSLIAGGNGYTF.

This chain joins TRBV2 and TRBJ1-1, with D perhaps matching TRBD1 (6 bases). The CDR3 has 14 amino acids. Germline V gene data show CDR1 as SNHLY and CDR2 as FYNNEI. Trimming took off 5 bases at V and 5 bases at J, with 15 bases between the two ends. The CDR3: CASSLEQGSTEAFF. As DNA, the CDR3 is TGTGCCAGCAGTCTTGAACAGGGATCGACTGAAGCTTTCTTT.

A few counts support this clone. The rearrangement uses TRBV6-5 and TRBJ1-3; no reliable D call. The V end lost 9 bases, the J end lost 0 bases, and 12 bases lay between the germline ends. CDR3 size: 14 residues. Germline loops: CDR1 MNHEY, CDR2 SVGAGI. The CDR3 DNA sequence: TGTGCCAGTGAGACGGGAAGCTCTGGAAACACCATATATTTT. Encoded protein: CASETGSSGNTIYF.

The chain couples TRBV27 to TRBJ2-5; 8 positions agree with TRBD2. The germline CDR1 and CDR2 sequences are MNHEY and SMNVEV (reference sequence). Germline trimming cut 10 bases from V and 3 bases from J; bases unmatched to any gene: 10. The CDR3 spans 14 residues. CDR3 bases: TGTGCCACCAGCGAAACAGCGGGGGAAGAGACCCAGTACTTC. Translated: CATSETAGEETQYF.

The V and J genes are TRBV10-2 and TRBJ1-6, with D uncertain. From germline, CDR1 is WSHSY and CDR2 SAAADI. CDR3 length equals 14 residues. Deletions cut 2 bases from V and 6 bases from J, with 8 bases between. The CDR3 sequence is CASSERHVNSPLHF. The CDR3 DNA follows: TGCGCCAGCAGTGAGAGACACGTTAATTCACCCCTCCACTTT.

V and J are TRBV6-5 and TRBJ1-1; no firm D call. The germline CDR1 and CDR2 sequences are MNHEY and SVGAGI. V gave up 4 bases and J gave up 5 bases, with 8 bases separating them. The CDR3 extends over 12 amino acids. CDR3 coding DNA: TGTGCCAGCAGTTTTCGGGATACTGAAGCTTTCTTT. Translation: CASSFRDTEAFF.

The CDR3 loop reads CSVGPVGRDNEQFF. The CDR3 bases are TGCAGCGTTGGTCCCGTCGGGCGGGACAATGAGCAGTTCTTC. This chain uses TRBV29-1 with TRBJ2-1; possible D gene TRBD2, 5 bases. The ends were cut back, 4 bases at V and 5 bases at J, with 15 bases in the middle. Germline V gene sequence: CDR1 SQVTM, CDR2 ANQGSEA. This CDR3 contains 14 residues.